These 20 T cell receptor beta chains were sequenced from one sample in a study of T cell responses to AZD1222 COVID-19 vaccine. Repertoires were generated with immunoSEQ multiplex PCR, while TCRdb's copy carries only in-frame clones and drops some. This sample has around 150,000 clones; roughly 92% occur once, and the top ten carry more than 4.5%. Sample: peripheral blood, taken on day 0 of AZD1222 vaccination. The receptor source for this set is an adult in good health.

The V gene is TRBV27, the J gene TRBJ2-3; no reliable D call. This CDR3 contains 17 residues. CDR1 is MNHEY and CDR2 is SMNVEV in the germline V gene (reference sequence). V was cut by 3 bases and J by 14 bases, with 30 bases left in between. The CDR3 region is CASSFHVPRGWVARRYF. CDR3 coding DNA: TGTGCCAGCAGTTTCCACGTCCCGAGAGGTTGGGTTGCGAGACGGTATTTT.

The chain uses TRBV12-3 or TRBV12-4 and TRBJ2-7; tentatively, D is TRBD1 (5 bases). V lost 2 bases and J lost 3, with 5 bases in between. There are 12 residues in the CDR3. This CDR3 reads CASSLRGYEQYF. CDR3 bases: TGTGCCAGCAGTTTAAGGGGCTACGAGCAGTACTTC.

The rearrangement joins TRBV6-5 to TRBJ1-6, with D possibly matching TRBD1 (5 bases). Germline values: CDR1 MNHEY, CDR2 SVGAGI. Between the trimmed V and J ends, which lost 2 bases and 10 bases, there was a span of 15 bases. CDR3 length equals 15 residues. The CDR3 nucleotides read TGTGCCAGCAGTTACAGTCAGGGATTTTCCTCACCCCTCCACTTT. Its translation is CASSYSQGFSSPLHF.

The J gene is TRBJ2-3, the V gene TRBV19, with D uncertain. The germline gives CDR1 LNHDA, CDR2 SQIVND (reference sequence). The CDR3 loop spans 15 amino acids. V was cut by 3 bases and J by 3 bases, with 13 bases left in between. The CDR3 nucleotides are TGTGCCAGTAGTATTTCGCAGGTCGCGACAGATACGCAGTATTTT. Its protein is CASSISQVATDTQYF.

V and J are TRBV28 and TRBJ2-6, with a weak D call TRBD1 (5 bases). Looked up from germline, CDR1 is MDHEN and CDR2 is SYDVKM. Deletions cut 4 bases from V and 1 base from J, with 5 bases between. The CDR3 covers 14 residues. This CDR3 reads CASSYRSGANVLTF. The CDR3 nucleotides are TGTGCCAGCAGTTACAGGTCTGGGGCCAACGTCCTGACTTTC.

The chain carries TRBV7-9 and TRBJ1-5; 9 positions match TRBD1. J lost 1 base, V lost 1 base, and 8 bases had no gene match. This CDR3 region has 18 residues. Germline CDR1 is SEHNR and CDR2 is FQNEAQ (reference sequence). The CDR3 bases are TGTGCCAGCAGCTTAGGGGCCGGGACAGGGAAAAGCAATCAGCCCCAGCATTTT. It encodes CASSLGAGTGKSNQPQHF.

V usage is TRBV6-5 and J usage is TRBJ2-4, with 8 bases aligning to TRBD2. V was pared by 6 bases and J by 3 bases, with 4 bases of the junction left unmatched. The CDR3 has 14 residues. The germline gives CDR1 MNHEY, CDR2 SVGAGI. The CDR3 region has the DNA TGTGCCAGCAGGGGGACTAGTGACAAAAACATTCAGTACTTC. The encoded protein is CASRGTSDKNIQYF.

The rearrangement joins TRBV28 to TRBJ2-7; 8 bases are shared with TRBD1. The germline CDR1 and CDR2 sequences are MDHEN and SYDVKM. This CDR3 is 15 amino acids long. The V gene end was trimmed by 3 bases and the J gene end by 2 bases; junction bases not matched to a gene: 6. The DNA for the CDR3 is TGTGCCAGCAGTTTTTCAGGGGGCTACCCCTACGAGCAGTACTTC. Its protein is CASSFSGGYPYEQYF.

The V and J genes are TRBV6-1 and TRBJ2-1, with 11 bases matching TRBD2. Trimming removed 3 bases from V and 6 bases from J; junction bases left unmatched: 4. CDR3 length: 15 amino acids. Germline loops: CDR1 MNHNS, CDR2 SASEGT. CDR3 residues: CASSDLAGGFNEQFF. CDR3 nucleotide sequence: TGTGCCAGCAGTGACCTAGCGGGGGGTTTCAATGAGCAGTTCTTC.

The chain carries TRBV19 and TRBJ2-2; D is perhaps TRBD2 (5 bases). The CDR3 consists of 16 residues. V lost 0 bases to trimming and J lost 5 bases, with 13 bases between them. Looked up from germline, CDR1 is LNHDA and CDR2 is SQIVND (reference sequence). The CDR3 sequence: CASSIDRGLGTGELFF. DNA for the CDR3: TGTGCCAGTAGTATAGATCGAGGGCTCGGAACCGGGGAGCTGTTTTTT.

The table lists this clone with a count of one. V usage is TRBV4-2 and J usage is TRBJ1-2; TRBD1 is a possible D gene (5 bases). CDR1 LGHNA and CDR2 YNFKEQ come from the germline V gene. Trimming took off 0 bases at V and 6 bases at J, with 11 bases between the two ends. CDR3 length: 14 amino acids. This CDR3 is CASSQEGLLNGYTF. CDR3 DNA sequence: TGTGCCAGCAGCCAAGAGGGACTACTGAATGGCTACACCTTC.

The sample holds one count of this clone. The rearrangement uses TRBV19 and TRBJ1-6; TRBD1 matches at 7 bases. Per the germline V gene, CDR1 is LNHDA and CDR2 is SQIVND (reference sequence). There are 13 residues in the CDR3. Trimming removed 7 bases from V and 6 bases from J; junction bases left unmatched: 3. CDR3 region: CASTAGGNSPLHF. CDR3 bases: TGTGCCAGTACGGCAGGGGGTAATTCACCCCTCCACTTT.

V gene TRBV29-1 combines with J gene TRBJ2-5; TRBD2 matches 8 bases. From germline, CDR1 is SQVTM and CDR2 ANQGSEA. J was trimmed by 1 base and V by 5 bases; bases with no gene match: 6. The CDR3 loop spans 14 amino acids. This CDR3 is CSVLTGGAQETQYF. CDR3 in DNA: TGCAGCGTTTTGACGGGAGGGGCCCAAGAGACCCAGTACTTC.

The chain carries TRBV6-2 or TRBV6-3 and TRBJ2-7, with 9 bases identical to TRBD1. The trim removed 2 bases at V and 4 bases at J, leaving 6 bases unmatched. Germline values: CDR1 MNHEY, CDR2 SVGEGT. This CDR3 region has 15 residues. The CDR3 DNA sequence: TGTGCCAGCAGTTACGCGGGACAGGGCCTTTACGAGCAGTACTTC. This gives the protein CASSYAGQGLYEQYF.

V is TRBV27 and J is TRBJ1-2, with 7 bases identical to TRBD1. This CDR3 contains 17 residues. Germline V gives CDR1 MNHEY, CDR2 SMNVEV (reference sequence). V trimming: 2 bases; J trimming: 7 bases; junction bases outside the gene matches: 16. CDR3 in DNA: TGTGCCAGCAGTTTAGGGGGTACACCGGGACAGTCGGGTGGCTACACCTTC. This gives the protein CASSLGGTPGQSGGYTF.

The J gene is TRBJ2-2, the V gene TRBV7-8; the D is unclear. Germline loops: CDR1 SGHVS, CDR2 FQNEAQ. The CDR3 spans 16 residues. V was trimmed by 5 bases and J by 0 bases, leaving 13 bases between them. The CDR3 sequence: CASSPMGSSNTGELFF. DNA for the CDR3: TGTGCCAGCAGCCCAATGGGCAGCTCGAACACCGGGGAGCTGTTTTTT.

The chain uses TRBV4-1 and TRBJ1-2, with a possible D match to TRBD1 (6 bases). The CDR3 runs to 15 residues. Per germline, CDR1 MGHRA and CDR2 YSYEKL. The V end was cut by 2 bases, the J end by 7 bases, with 17 bases between. CDR3 in amino acids: CASSQNREMVGGYTF. The CDR3 DNA reads TGCGCCAGCAGCCAAAACAGGGAGATGGTTGGTGGCTACACCTTC.

This chain connects TRBV5-1 to TRBJ2-7; a weak D match, TRBD2 (6 bases). The CDR3 covers 16 residues. Trimming took 4 bases from V and 4 from J, leaving 21 bases between them. Per germline, CDR1 SGHRS and CDR2 YFSETQ. Here the CDR3 DNA reads TGCGCCAGCAGCGATGGACTTACGGGAGTCCCGTACGAGCAGTACTTC. Its protein product is CASSDGLTGVPYEQYF.

V is TRBV2 and J is TRBJ1-6; TRBD1 is a possible D gene (5 bases). The CDR3 is 15 residues long. Trimming stripped 5 bases from V and 7 bases from J, with 15 bases between. Germline V CDR1 and CDR2: SNHLY, FYNNEI. DNA for the CDR3: TGTGCCAGCAGTTCGCAGGGCTCAGGGAATTCACCCCTCCACTTT. It is translated as CASSSQGSGNSPLHF. Full variable domain (missing parts from reference TRBV2 and TRBJ1-6): EPEVTQTPSHQVTQMGQEVILRCVPISNHLYFYWYRQILGQKVEFLVSFYNNEISEKSEIFDDQFSVERPDGSNFTLKIRSTKLEDSAMYFCASSSQGSGNSPLHFGNGTRLTVT.

The rearrangement uses TRBV18 and TRBJ1-2; no reliable D call. V dropped 3 bases and J dropped 4 bases, with 21 bases sitting between them. CDR3 length: 17 residues. Germline CDR1 reads KGHSH; CDR2 reads LQKENI. This CDR3 reads CASSPKPVPDPLYGYTF. The CDR3 bases are TGTGCCAGCTCACCGAAACCGGTCCCAGACCCCCTCTATGGCTACACCTTC. The entire variable domain, with the rest obtained from reference TRBV18 and TRBJ1-2, is as follows: NAGVMQNPRHLVRRRGQEARLRCSPMKGHSHVYWYRQLPEEGLKFMVYLQKENIIDESGMPKERFSAEFPKEGPSILRIQQVVRGDSAAYFCASSPKPVPDPLYGYTFGSGTRLTVV.